In this sample, the clone carrying this T cell receptor beta chain turned up a few times. The antigen remains undetermined. Using a J-beta primer mix together with a sample-barcoded 5' primer, a second PCR was run for about 7 to 12 cycles. Each cDNA molecule was tagged by a template-switch adaptor with 12 random nucleotides. From the 5' RACE reads, TCRdb called clonotypes with MiXCR, one entry per CDR3 protein. This table holds roughly 730,000 distinct CDR3 sequences, 45% to 70% found once. These data belong to a study of blood T cells in healthy people across ages. Findings and limits, study-wide: Calculation of diversity from one million T cells yielded estimates considered to be underestimates.

The CDR3 covers 12 residues. The germline V gene has CDR1 MNHEY and CDR2 SMNVEV (reference sequence). The J segment lost 11 bases and the V segment lost 4 bases, leaving 6 bases of the junction unmatched. Sequencing input: blood. The clonotype was recovered from a man aged 35 to 55 in good health. This chain connects TRBV27 to TRBJ2-3; 7 bases line up with TRBD1. The CDR3 here is CASSSGGSMQYF. The CDR3 DNA sequence: TGTGCCAGCAGTTCAGGGGGTAGTATGCAGTATTTT.